Listed below are T cell receptor beta chains from one sample, sequenced in a study of CD8+CD57+ T cells in acquired aplastic anemia. TCRdb passed the reads through MiXCR, listing each CDR3 protein once. Of approximately 190,000 distinct CDR3 sequences listed, under 55% are singletons. The material sequenced was sorted CD4+, CD8+, or CD8+CD57+ T cells (not recorded which) from PBMCs. The origin of the receptors is a human donor with aplastic anemia. Each CDR3 is given with its conserved first and last residue. The order of the fields is V gene, CDR3 length, D gene, clone size, J gene, CDR3 DNA, CDR3 protein. The D gene is left open where the match is weak. Clone size appears in some rows only: once, few, many, or a class for an expanded clone.

TRBV12-3/TRBV12-4	15	TRBD2	many	TRBJ2-1	TGTGCCAGCACCTCAGCGGGAGGGTCCTACAATGAGCAGTTCTTC	CASTSAGGSYNEQFF
TRBV10-3	12	TRBD1	.	TRBJ2-5	TGTGCCATCAGTCAGGGGGATGAGACCCAGTACTTC	CAISQGDETQYF
TRBV5-1	15	.	many	TRBJ1-6	TGCGCCAGCAGCTTGGAAGGGGAGATGAATTCACCCCTCCACTTT	CASSLEGEMNSPLHF
TRBV24-1	13	.	many	TRBJ1-4	TGTGCCACCAGTGGTGGCAGCGAGGAAAAACTGTTTTTT	CATSGGSEEKLFF
TRBV7-9	14	TRBD1	.	TRBJ1-3	TGTGCCAGCAGCCCCAGACAGGGAGTAGTCACCATATATTTT	CASSPRQGVVTIYF
TRBV7-9	14	.	.	TRBJ1-6	TGTGCCAGCAGCTTAGACCCGAATAATTCACCCCTCCACTTT	CASSLDPNNSPLHF
TRBV24-1	11	.	.	TRBJ1-1	TGTGCCGCCTTTACACGGGGAGAGGCTTTCTTT	CAAFTRGEAFF
TRBV4-2	19	TRBD2	many	TRBJ2-5	TGTGCCAGCAGCCAAGTGTGGATACGGCGGGAGAGGCCCAGAGAGACCCAGTACTTC	CASSQVWIRRERPRETQYF
TRBV7-8	15	.	.	TRBJ2-5	TGTGCCAGCAGCTTAGGGGCAGGGATCCAAGAGACCCAGTACTTC	CASSLGAGIQETQYF
TRBV25-1	14	.	.	TRBJ1-2	TGTGCCAGCAGTGAGACCGGGACGGGCTATGGCTACACCTTC	CASSETGTGYGYTF
TRBV20-1	11	.	.	TRBJ2-2	TGCAGTGCTAGACGGGGCGGGGAGCTGTTTTTT	CSARRGGELFF
TRBV6-1	16	TRBD2	many	TRBJ2-3	TGTGCCAGCAGTGATTGGTCCAGGGAGGGTTCGGGTACGCAGTATTTT	CASSDWSREGSGTQYF
TRBV4-2	16	.	.	TRBJ1-3	TGTGCCAGCAGCCAAACAACCTGGCGCTCTGGAAACACCATATATTTT	CASSQTTWRSGNTIYF
TRBV9	17	TRBD2	many	TRBJ2-1	TGTGCCAGCAGCGGACCAGCTAGCGGGAGTTCCTACAATGAGCAGTTCTTC	CASSGPASGSSYNEQFF
TRBV10-3	17	TRBD2	.	TRBJ2-3	TGTGCCATCAGTGAGTCGAACGGGGGGAACCGCACAGATACGCAGTATTTT	CAISESNGGNRTDTQYF
TRBV24-1	13	.	few	TRBJ2-3	TGTGCCACCAGAGGGTCAGACCGAGATACGCAGTATTTT	CATRGSDRDTQYF
TRBV7-9	16	.	many	TRBJ1-5	TGTGCCAGCAGCTTGCGGGTTAAGGGGGACAATCAGCCCCAGCATTTT	CASSLRVKGDNQPQHF
TRBV29-1	15	TRBD1	few	TRBJ2-5	TGCAGCGTTGAATTGACAGGGGGATTGGGAGAGACCCAGTACTTC	CSVELTGGLGETQYF
TRBV2	15	TRBD2	.	TRBJ2-7	TGTGCCAGCAGTGAACCTAGCGGGTCTGCCTACGAGCAGTACTTC	CASSEPSGSAYEQYF
TRBV7-9	14	.	.	TRBJ1-5	TGTGCCAGCAGCCCACAGGCTAGCAATCAGCCCCAGCATTTT	CASSPQASNQPQHF
TRBV20-1	15	TRBD1	.	TRBJ1-3	TGCAGTGCTCCTAATCCGGGACAGGGAGGAAACACCATATATTTT	CSAPNPGQGGNTIYF
TRBV25-1	14	TRBD1	once	TRBJ2-1	TGTGCCAGCAGTGGGAAGGGGACAGCGAATGAGCAGTTCTTC	CASSGKGTANEQFF
TRBV24-1	14	TRBD1	.	TRBJ2-1	TGTGCCACCAGCGGAGGACAGGGCTACAATGAGCAGTTCTTC	CATSGGQGYNEQFF
TRBV25-1	12	TRBD1	.	TRBJ2-7	TGTGCCAGCGGAAGACAGGGATACGAGCAGTACTTC	CASGRQGYEQYF
TRBV24-1	16	.	many	TRBJ2-1	TGTGCCACCAGTGACCGGTCACCAAGCTCCTACAATGAGCAGTTCTTC	CATSDRSPSSYNEQFF
TRBV29-1	12	.	.	TRBJ1-5	TGCAGCGTAGCGCAGGGCAATCAGCCCCAGCATTTT	CSVAQGNQPQHF
TRBV9	13	.	many	TRBJ1-1	TGTGCCAGCAGCGTAGGAGAGGGGTCTTCCGCTTTCTTT	CASSVGEGSSAFF
TRBV29-1	15	TRBD2	.	TRBJ2-3	TGCAGCGTCGGGACTAGCGGATCTTGGGCAGATACGCAGTACTTT	CSVGTSGSWADTQYF
TRBV20-1	13	.	.	TRBJ1-1	TGCAGTGCTCCCGGAGGAGGCGCCACTGAAGCTTTCTTT	CSAPGGGATEAFF
TRBV20-1	14	.	many	TRBJ2-7	TGCAGTGCTAGAGATTCGGGCCAGCCAGGCGAGCAGTACTTC	CSARDSGQPGEQYF
TRBV20-1	13	.	.	TRBJ2-7	TGCAGTGCCCCACCGACAGGTACCTACGAGCAGTACTTC	CSAPPTGTYEQYF
TRBV7-7	13	.	few	TRBJ2-1	TGTGCCAGCAGCTTAGACGGGATCGGTGAGCAGTTCTTC	CASSLDGIGEQFF